The TCR beta chain described here comes from a study of T-cell reconstitution after alpha-beta-depleted transplantation in children. Germline lookup yields CDR1 SGDLS and CDR2 YYNGEE. V lost 0 bases and J 3 bases, leaving 7 bases between the germline ends. The CDR3 consists of 13 residues. For TCRbeta, the library was prepared with unique molecular identifiers. In TCRdb, the PCR reads were re-called with MiXCR into one record per CDR3 protein. The top ten hold approximately 3% of the sample, which has approximately 510,000 distinct CDR3 sequences, approximately 20% seen once. The sample in question was PBMCs from the stem cell graft donor, obtained from the stem cell graft. The sequence derives from a human donor who donated a stem cell graft to a child with acute lymphoblastic leukemia. The chain combines TRBV9 with TRBJ2-7; D gene uncertain. For the CDR3, the DNA is TGTGCCAGCAGCGTAGAAGACTTCTACGAGCAGTACTTC. It specifies CASSVEDFYEQYF.